These 20 T cell receptor beta chains were all obtained from the same sample, sequenced in a study of blood T cell repertoires in COVID-19. Only in-frame clones appear in the TCRdb table, and some are missing; sequencing was by immunoSEQ multiplex PCR. The sample gives 250,000 to 300,000 clones, under 90% of which show up once; 2.5% to 3% is in the top ten. Source material: peripheral blood. These receptors were collected from a woman in her sixties or seventies with active or convalescent COVID-19.

The chain couples TRBV7-9 to TRBJ1-2, with D uncertain. Trimming pared 3 bases from V and 8 bases from J, leaving 10 bases between. The CDR3 runs to 12 residues. Germline CDR1 SEHNR, CDR2 FQNEAQ (reference sequence). Here the CDR3 reads CASSFSEEGYTF. CDR3 nucleotides: TGTGCCAGCAGCTTCTCGGAGGAAGGCTACACCTTC. Variable domain in full (rest from reference TRBV7-9 and TRBJ1-2): DTGVSQNPRHKITKRGQNVTFRCDPISEHNRLYWYRQTLGQGPEFLTYFQNEAQLEKSRLLSDRFSAERPKGSFSTLEIQRTEQGDSAMYLCASSFSEEGYTFGSGTRLTVV.

This clone was detected only once. Written as DNA, the CDR3 is TGTGCCAGCGTTGGACTTGCCCGTGATGAGCAGTTCTTC. Amino acids: CASVGLARDEQFF. The chain uses TRBV7-2 and TRBJ2-1; TRBD2 might be the D (5 bases). CDR1 is SGHTA, CDR2 FQGNSA, per germline. The CDR3 is 13 residues long. V lost 8 bases and J lost 8, with 16 bases in between.

The CDR3 sequence is CASSDPGVRSEKLFF. In DNA form, the CDR3 reads TGTGCCAGCAGTGATCCAGGGGTTCGGAGTGAAAAACTGTTTTTT. The genes are TRBV25-1 and TRBJ1-4, with a weak D call TRBD1 (6 bases). From germline, CDR1 is MGHDK and CDR2 SYGVNS. V gave up 3 bases and J gave up 7 bases, with 15 bases separating them. This CDR3 is built from 15 residues.

The chain employs TRBV5-6 and TRBJ1-6, with D possibly TRBD1 on 5 matching bases. The CDR3 extends over 14 amino acids. Looked up from germline, CDR1 is SGHDT and CDR2 is YYEEEE. The germline V and J ends were trimmed by 4 bases and 6 bases, with 11 bases remaining between them. CDR3: CASSTGRSNSPLHF. CDR3 bases: TGTGCCAGCAGCACAGGTAGATCTAATTCACCCCTCCACTTT.

This chain links TRBV29-1 with TRBJ1-5; D might be TRBD1 (5 bases). The length of the CDR3 is 13 residues. Germline CDR1 SQVTM, CDR2 ANQGSEA. Trimming took off 6 bases at V and 11 bases at J, with 20 bases between the two ends. The DNA for the CDR3 is TGCAGCGTATCTGACAGCGACGATTCCGCCCAGCATTTT. This gives the protein CSVSDSDDSAQHF. The complete variable domain, with remaining parts taken from reference TRBV29-1 and TRBJ1-5, reads SAVISQKPSRDICQRGTSLTIQCQVDSQVTMMFWYRQQPGQSLTLIATANQGSEATYESGFVIDKFPISRPNLTFSTLTVSNMSPEDSSIYLCSVSDSDDSAQHFGDGTRLSIL.

The chain is built from TRBV7-2 and TRBJ1-1, with D unclear. This CDR3 has 14 amino acids. CDR1 is SGHTA, CDR2 FQGNSA, per germline. V lost 2 bases, J lost 0 bases, and 7 bases lay in between. This chain's CDR3 is CASSLLQVNTEAFF. The CDR3 DNA reads TGTGCCAGCAGCTTACTCCAGGTGAACACTGAAGCTTTCTTT.

V gene TRBV27 combines with J gene TRBJ2-7, with 8 positions matching TRBD1. This CDR3 contains 17 residues. Germline lookup yields CDR1 MNHEY and CDR2 SMNVEV (reference sequence). Germline trimming cut 5 bases from V and 3 bases from J; bases unmatched to any gene: 15. CDR3 residues: CASSAIRGRKGSYEQYF. The CDR3, as DNA: TGTGCCAGCAGTGCTATCAGGGGGCGTAAGGGAAGCTACGAGCAGTACTTC.

This clone was counted once. The chain recombines TRBV5-1 with TRBJ2-3; D may be TRBD1 (5 bases). V was pared by 4 bases and J by 6 bases, with 12 bases between. The CDR3 contains 13 residues. Germline V gives CDR1 SGHRS, CDR2 YFSETQ. CDR3 coding DNA: TGCGCCAGCAGCCTGGGTAGGGGTGATACGCAGTATTTT. Its translation: CASSLGRGDTQYF.

This chain connects TRBV5-4 to TRBJ2-7; TRBD2 agrees at 9 bases. Germline-derived CDR1 and CDR2 are SGHNT and YYREEE (reference sequence). J lost 4 bases, V lost 0 bases, and 11 bases had no gene match. There are 17 residues in the CDR3. CDR3 sequence (DNA): TGTGCCAGCAGCTTGGGAATGGGTCCGCGGGAGGGGTACGAGCAGTACTTC. Translating gives CASSLGMGPREGYEQYF.

V is TRBV6-5 and J is TRBJ2-7, with 8 bases that match TRBD1. The germline gives CDR1 MNHEY, CDR2 SVGAGI. CDR3 size: 14 residues. Trimming removed 5 bases from V and 6 bases from J; junction bases left unmatched: 9. CDR3 DNA sequence: TGTGCCAGCAGTCGGGGACAGGAAGAAGGCGAGCAGTACTTC. Amino acid sequence: CASSRGQEEGEQYF.

This clone was found a few times. The chain has TRBV3-1 (or the pseudogene TRBV3-2) and TRBJ2-1, with D tentatively TRBD1 (6 bases). Germline V gene sequence: CDR1 LGHDT, CDR2 YNNKEL (reference sequence). Trimming removed 1 base from V and 10 bases from J, with 8 bases in between. CDR3 length: 12 residues. This chain's CDR3 is CASSQGDREQFF. Written as DNA, the CDR3 is TGTGCCAGCAGCCAAGGAGACAGGGAGCAGTTCTTC.

In DNA form, the CDR3 reads TGTGCCAGTAGTATACTGCACGGGAATCAGCCCCAGCATTTT. Translated, it gives CASSILHGNQPQHF. The chain uses TRBV19 and TRBJ1-5; D not certain. The V end was cut by 2 bases, the J end by 4 bases, with 9 bases between. CDR3 length: 14 amino acids. Germline CDR1 is LNHDA and CDR2 is SQIVND (reference sequence).

The V call is TRBV5-3, the J call TRBJ2-2; 11 nucleotides agree with TRBD2. TRBV5-3 is marked as an open reading frame, function uncertain. CDR3 length: 18 residues. Trimming removed 1 base from V and 2 bases from J; junction bases left unmatched: 7. CDR3 in amino acids: CARSLTLAGGPNTGELFF. CDR3 nucleotides: TGTGCCAGAAGCTTGACCCTAGCGGGGGGACCTAACACCGGGGAGCTGTTTTTT.

This rearrangement joins TRBV10-3 to TRBJ1-5; a possible D gene is TRBD1 (6 bases). The CDR3 has 14 amino acids. CDR1 and CDR2 (germline): ENHRY, SYGVKD. The V end was cut by 0 bases, the J end by 5 bases, with 8 bases between. Here the CDR3 reads CAISESRTDQPQHF. The CDR3 DNA reads TGTGCCATCAGTGAGTCGAGGACAGATCAGCCCCAGCATTTT.

The CDR3 region is CATRGAQVNSYEQYF. DNA of the CDR3: TGTGCCACCAGGGGGGCACAGGTGAACTCCTACGAGCAGTACTTC. This chain connects TRBV15 to TRBJ2-7, with D tentatively TRBD1 (6 bases). Per the germline V gene, CDR1 is LNHNV and CDR2 is YYDKDF (reference sequence). V lost 6 bases to trimming and J lost 0 bases, with 15 bases between them. CDR3 length equals 15 residues. Full variable domain (missing parts from reference TRBV15 and TRBJ2-7): DAMVIQNPRYQVTQFGKPVTLSCSQTLNHNVMYWYQQKSSQAPKLLFHYYDKDFNNEADTPDNFQSRRPNTSFCFLDIRSPGLGDTAMYLCATRGAQVNSYEQYFGPGTRLTVT.

V is TRBV30 and J is TRBJ1-6; the D gene is possibly TRBD1 (5 bases). With 2 bases removed from V and 8 bases from J, the gap between germline ends came to 10 bases. The germline V gene has CDR1 GTSNPN and CDR2 SVGIG (reference sequence). This CDR3 contains 13 residues. The DNA of the CDR3 is TGTGCCTGGAGTACAGGCATCGATTCACCCCTCCACTTT. It translates to CAWSTGIDSPLHF.

This rearrangement joins TRBV5-1 to TRBJ1-2, with 12 positions matching TRBD1. Germline CDR1 reads SGHRS; CDR2 reads YFSETQ. CDR3 length equals 14 residues. Trimming removed 4 bases from V and 5 bases from J; junction bases left unmatched: 3. CDR3 coding DNA: TGCGCCAGCAGCGGGGGACAGGGGGCGTATGGCTACACCTTC. This codes for CASSGGQGAYGYTF.

The V gene is TRBV25-1, the J gene TRBJ2-5; D possibly corresponds to TRBD1 (6 bases). The CDR3 is made up of 15 amino acids. Germline lookup yields CDR1 MGHDK and CDR2 SYGVNS. The ends were cut back, 7 bases at V and 2 bases at J, with 17 bases in the middle. CDR3 amino acids: CASMGAWGRQETQYF. The CDR3 DNA sequence: TGTGCCAGCATGGGGGCATGGGGGAGACAAGAGACCCAGTACTTC.

The chain links TRBV4-3 to TRBJ1-4, with 8 bases fitting TRBD1. The CDR3 has 16 residues. V was clipped by 0 bases and J by 6 bases; unmatched bases: 6. Germline values: CDR1 LGHNA, CDR2 YSLEER. The CDR3 DNA is TGCGCCAGCAGCCAAGATCCCAACAGGGGGTATGAAAAACTGTTTTTT. Translating it yields CASSQDPNRGYEKLFF.

J is TRBJ1-1 and V is TRBV4-1; D perhaps matches TRBD1 (6 bases). Germline V gene data show CDR1 as MGHRA and CDR2 as YSYEKL. This CDR3 contains 15 residues. V was trimmed by 1 base and J by 1 base, leaving 10 bases between them. Here the CDR3 reads CASSQAWDTNTEAFF. Written as DNA, the CDR3 is TGCGCCAGCAGCCAAGCTTGGGACACGAACACTGAAGCTTTCTTT.